The next 28 T cell receptor beta chains were all read from a single sample in a study of blood T cell repertoires in COVID-19. Sequencing was performed with immunoSEQ multiplex PCR; in TCRdb, only in-frame clones are kept and a portion is missing. The data contain 330,000 or so clones, more than 70% of them singletons. Source material: peripheral blood. All receptors derive from a woman in her fifties or sixties with COVID-19, enrolled during active disease.

This clone was found once. The rearrangement uses TRBV7-9 and TRBJ1-3; TRBD1 agrees at 8 bases. The ends lost 5 bases at V and 4 bases at J; junction bases unmatched: 7. The germline V gene has CDR1 SEHNR and CDR2 FQNEAQ (reference sequence). This CDR3 spans 15 amino acids. The CDR3 region is CASSDRGDSGNTIYF. The CDR3 bases are TGTGCCAGCAGCGACAGGGGAGATTCGGGAAACACCATATATTTT.

The chain recombines TRBV7-3 with TRBJ1-1; possible D gene TRBD1, 6 bases. From germline, CDR1 is SGHTA and CDR2 FQGTGA. The V end was cut by 4 bases, the J end by 0 bases, with 9 bases between. This CDR3 has 14 amino acids. The CDR3 bases are TGTGCCAGCAGCTCGGACAGTCTGAACACTGAAGCTTTCTTT. Protein sequence: CASSSDSLNTEAFF.

CDR3 in DNA: TGTGCCAGCAGTGGGGGTCAGGGGCGTGGAAACACCATATATTTT. Residues: CASSGGQGRGNTIYF. The rearrangement links TRBV2 to TRBJ1-3, with TRBD1 as a possible D gene (6 bases). CDR1 and CDR2 (germline): SNHLY, FYNNEI. V shed 4 bases and J shed 3 bases, with 13 bases lying between them. The CDR3 has 15 residues.

DNA of the CDR3: TGTGCCAGCATCGGACAGGGAAACACTGAAGCTTTCTTT. It translates to CASIGQGNTEAFF. The chain is built from TRBV5-6 and TRBJ1-1; 8 bases align to TRBD1. The CDR3 sequence is 13 residues long. J was trimmed by 2 bases and V by 6 bases; bases with no gene match: 3. The germline CDR1 and CDR2 sequences are SGHDT and YYEEEE.

The rearrangement joins TRBV4-1 to TRBJ1-5; TRBD1 matches at 7 bases. The CDR3 is 17 residues long. Germline V CDR1 and CDR2: MGHRA, YSYEKL. V lost 0 bases, J lost 6 bases, and 11 bases stayed unmatched. This CDR3 reads CASSQDGRGRGVQPQHF. The CDR3 nucleotides are TGCGCCAGCAGCCAAGATGGAAGGGGGCGCGGGGTTCAGCCCCAGCATTTT.

The V call is TRBV7-6, the J call TRBJ1-2; D might be TRBD1 (6 bases). The CDR3 contains 15 residues. Germline V gives CDR1 SGHVS, CDR2 FNYEAQ. V was trimmed by 6 bases and J by 3 bases, leaving 17 bases between them. The CDR3: CASSNRALGDYGYTF. The CDR3 DNA sequence: TGTGCCAGCAGTAACAGGGCTCTTGGAGACTATGGCTACACCTTC.

This CDR3 reads CAWSEQTEKLFF. In nucleotides, the CDR3 is TGTGCCTGGAGTGAACAGACAGAAAAACTGTTTTTT. This rearrangement joins TRBV30 to TRBJ1-4; no reliable D call. This CDR3 is built from 12 residues. The V gene's germline CDR1 is GTSNPN and CDR2 SVGIG (reference sequence). Trimming removed 1 base from V and 8 bases from J, with 8 bases in between.

The rearrangement links TRBV19 to TRBJ1-6, with D maybe TRBD1 (6 bases). The CDR3 covers 14 residues. CDR1 and CDR2 from the germline V gene are LNHDA and SQIVND (reference sequence). Trimming took off 9 bases at V and 7 bases at J, with 16 bases between the two ends. The CDR3 reads CASHRQASNSPLHF. The CDR3 nucleotides read TGTGCCAGCCATAGACAGGCAAGCAATTCACCCCTCCACTTT.

The CDR3 bases are TGTGCCAGCAGTTACCCCCAGGATCCCAACTATGGCTACACCTTC. Protein product: CASSYPQDPNYGYTF. The gene calls are TRBV28 and TRBJ1-2, with no clear D. Germline V gene sequence: CDR1 MDHEN, CDR2 SYDVKM. The CDR3 contains 15 residues. Trimming cost V 4 bases and J 2 bases, with 14 bases left between them.

J is TRBJ1-6 and V is TRBV15, with 7 bases identical to TRBD1. The CDR3 covers 16 residues. With 6 bases clipped from V and 0 bases from J, the junction kept 5 bases outside the gene matches. Per the germline V gene, CDR1 is LNHNV and CDR2 is YYDKDF (reference sequence). As DNA, the CDR3 is TGTGCCACCAGGGAACAGGGGTTCTCCTATAATTCACCCCTCCACTTT. This gives the protein CATREQGFSYNSPLHF.

This clone was seen once. The chain links TRBV3-1 (or the pseudogene TRBV3-2) to TRBJ2-5; perhaps TRBD2 as D (5 bases). The V end was cut by 3 bases, the J end by 7 bases, with 9 bases between. The CDR3 extends over 12 amino acids. The germline V gene encodes CDR1 LGHDT and CDR2 YNNKEL (reference sequence). In DNA form, the CDR3 reads TGTGCCAGCAGCCAGGATCGGGGGACCCAGTACTTC. It translates to CASSQDRGTQYF.

The chain combines TRBV5-1 with TRBJ1-2; 8 bases are a match to TRBD1. With V trimmed by 3 bases and J by 2 bases, 6 bases remained unmatched. The CDR3 consists of 15 residues. Germline V CDR1 and CDR2: SGHRS, YFSETQ. The CDR3 region is CASSYSGGYNYGYTF. The CDR3 DNA reads TGCGCCAGCAGCTATTCAGGGGGCTACAACTATGGCTACACCTTC.

The CDR3 loop is CASSPSEHSGANVLTF. The CDR3 DNA sequence: TGTGCCAGCAGTCCCTCCGAGCACTCTGGGGCCAACGTCCTGACTTTC. The chain joins TRBV28 to TRBJ2-6; D ambiguous. Germline CDR1 and CDR2: MDHEN and SYDVKM. V lost 5 bases, J lost 0 bases, and 11 bases lay in between. The CDR3 runs 16 residues.

V is TRBV29-1 and J is TRBJ1-4; D perhaps matches TRBD1 (6 bases). In germline, CDR1 is SQVTM, CDR2 ANQGSEA. The CDR3 extends over 13 amino acids. V lost 6 bases and J lost 5, with 13 bases in between. In DNA form, the CDR3 reads TGCAGCGTCCGACAGGATATGAATGAAAAACTGTTTTTT. Encoded protein: CSVRQDMNEKLFF.

This clone was picked up a small number of times. This chain joins TRBV6-5 and TRBJ1-5; the match to TRBD1 covers 7 bases. V shed 7 bases, J shed 6 bases, and the junction held 12 bases outside the gene matches. This CDR3 has 15 amino acids. CDR1 and CDR2 from the germline V gene are MNHEY and SVGAGI. The CDR3 protein is CASNRVQGLGQPQHF. CDR3 bases: TGTGCCAGCAACAGAGTACAGGGGTTGGGTCAGCCCCAGCATTTT.

The V gene is TRBV19, the J gene TRBJ2-3; D is perhaps TRBD2 (6 bases). Germline values: CDR1 LNHDA, CDR2 SQIVND (reference sequence). V lost 7 bases and J 3 bases, leaving 14 bases between the germline ends. This CDR3 comprises 14 residues. The CDR3 bases are TGTGCCAGTACGCCGCGGGGTTCTACAGATACGCAGTATTTT. Amino acid sequence: CASTPRGSTDTQYF. The whole variable domain, filled in from reference TRBV19 and TRBJ2-3, reads DGGITQSPKYLFRKEGQNVTLSCEQNLNHDAMYWYRQDPGQGLRLIYYSQIVNDFQKGDIAEGYSVSREKKESFPLTVTSAQKNPTAFYLCASTPRGSTDTQYFGPGTRLTVL.

The V gene is TRBV18, the J gene TRBJ1-5; D remains unclear. Germline CDR1 reads KGHSH; CDR2 reads LQKENI. V was shortened by 3 bases and J by 9 bases, with 12 bases between the two germline ends. The CDR3 spans 13 residues. CDR3 in amino acids: CASSPDFQRPQHF. The CDR3 region has the DNA TGTGCCAGCTCACCCGACTTTCAGAGGCCCCAGCATTTT.

The chain is built from TRBV10-1 and TRBJ1-5; D perhaps matches TRBD1 (5 bases). Deletions cut 3 bases from V and 5 bases from J, with 17 bases between. The CDR3 consists of 16 residues. Looked up from germline, CDR1 is WNHNN and CDR2 is SYGVQD (reference sequence). The CDR3 loop reads CASSENSLSGYQPQHF. CDR3 bases: TGCGCCAGCAGTGAAAACAGTCTTTCAGGGTATCAGCCCCAGCATTTT.

As concerns this clone: The same CDR3 is also encoded by other DNA sequences in this sample. J is TRBJ1-4 and V is TRBV5-1; TRBD1 agrees at 8 bases. Germline CDR1 reads SGHRS; CDR2 reads YFSETQ. The CDR3 extends over 14 amino acids. The V segment lost 0 bases and the J segment 7 bases; nucleotides outside the gene matches: 2. The CDR3 sequence is CASSLGTGIEKLFF. The DNA for the CDR3 is TGCGCCAGCAGCTTGGGGACAGGGATTGAAAAACTGTTTTTT.

This chain connects TRBV6-2 or TRBV6-3 to TRBJ2-3; TRBD1 matches at 7 bases. The CDR3 is 15 residues long. After removal of 6 bases from V and 1 base from J, the junction contained 7 bases not matched to a gene. From germline, CDR1 is MNHEY and CDR2 SVGEGT. The CDR3: CASSRKGAGTDTQYF. For the CDR3, the DNA is TGTGCCAGCAGCCGCAAGGGGGCGGGCACAGATACGCAGTATTTT.

This chain links TRBV4-2 with TRBJ2-3, with TRBD1 matching 8 bases. CDR1 is LGHNA and CDR2 is YNFKEQ in the germline V gene. V dropped 1 base and J dropped 1; count of bases not matched to a gene: 10. The CDR3 runs 18 residues. CDR3 DNA sequence: TGTGCCAGCAGCCAAGCCGGAGAGGCAGGGGGCCGCACAGATACGCAGTATTTT. Its translation is CASSQAGEAGGRTDTQYF.

The rearrangement uses TRBV5-4 and TRBJ2-5; 9 bases match TRBD1. There are 14 residues in the CDR3. V lost 6 bases and J lost 1; bases outside the gene matches: 4. Germline V gene lookup returns CDR1 SGHNT and CDR2 YYREEE (reference sequence). The CDR3 region is CASTLQGAQETQYF. In DNA, the CDR3 is TGTGCCAGCACCCTACAGGGGGCCCAAGAGACCCAGTACTTC.

The chain uses TRBV14 and TRBJ2-3; TRBD2 agrees at 8 bases. CDR1 and CDR2 (germline): SGHDN, FVKESK. The CDR3 spans 16 residues. Trimming removed 5 bases from V and 0 bases from J; junction bases left unmatched: 7. The CDR3 DNA reads TGTGCCAGCAGCTCCCGTAGCGGGGCCAGCACAGATACGCAGTATTTT. Residues: CASSSRSGASTDTQYF.

CDR3 nucleotides: TGTGCCAGCATATCAGGAGGTAGGGACAGCCTCACAGATACGCAGTATTTT. Residues: CASISGGRDSLTDTQYF. The chain links TRBV21-1 to TRBJ2-3; the table's TRBD1 call for D was not verified on the DNA. TRBV21-1 is flagged as a pseudogene. The CDR3 length is 17 residues.

This chain links TRBV24-1 with TRBJ2-7, with 10 bases lining up with TRBD1. Germline V gene data show CDR1 as KGHDR and CDR2 as SFDVKD. The CDR3 consists of 16 residues. J gave up 5 bases and V 2 bases, and 8 bases lay outside the gene matches. CDR3 nucleotide sequence: TGTGCCACCAGTGATTCAGAGACAGGGGGCAAACACGAGCAGTACTTC. It is translated as CATSDSETGGKHEQYF.

With respect to this clone: This specimen includes other DNA sequences encoding the same CDR3. The chain couples TRBV29-1 to TRBJ1-3, with D unclear. CDR3 size: 14 residues. Per the germline V gene, CDR1 is SQVTM and CDR2 is ANQGSEA. V gave up 3 bases and J gave up 0 bases, with 9 bases separating them. The CDR3: CSVDPGNSGNTIYF. CDR3 sequence (DNA): TGCAGCGTTGATCCCGGGAACTCTGGAAACACCATATATTTT.

The V gene is TRBV5-4, the J gene TRBJ2-5, with D possibly TRBD1 on 6 matching bases. Looked up from germline, CDR1 is SGHNT and CDR2 is YYREEE (reference sequence). The CDR3 loop spans 13 amino acids. V lost 4 bases and J lost 2, with 9 bases in between. For the CDR3, the DNA is TGTGCCAGCAGCCGAGGACAGCAAGAGACCCAGTACTTC. It translates to CASSRGQQETQYF. The full variable domain, its missing parts supplied by reference TRBV5-4 and TRBJ2-5, is ETGVTQSPTHLIKTRGQQVTLRCSSQSGHNTVSWYQQALGQGPQFIFQYYREEENGRGNFPPRFSGLQFPNYSSELNVNALELDDSALYLCASSRGQQETQYFGPGTRLLVL.

V gene TRBV7-2 combines with J gene TRBJ2-3, with D possibly matching TRBD2 (6 bases). Per the germline V gene, CDR1 is SGHTA and CDR2 is FQGNSA. This CDR3 region has 13 residues. The V end lost 5 bases, the J end lost 4 bases, and 10 bases lay between the germline ends. The CDR3 DNA reads as TGTGCCAGCAGCCCGGGGGAGGCAGATACGCAGTATTTT. This sequence encodes CASSPGEADTQYF.